The next 16 T cell receptor beta chains were all read from a single sample in a study of shared T cell receptors in the human thymus. Profiled with immunoSEQ multiplex PCR; TCRdb holds only in-frame clones, not every one. The sample lists roughly 410,000 clones; around 95% were seen once. The sequenced material came from thymocytes. These receptors all come from a human donor.

The chain recombines TRBV28 with TRBJ1-5, with a weak D call TRBD1 (5 bases). Germline V lookup: CDR1 MDHEN, CDR2 SYDVKM. Trimming removed 6 bases at V and 7 bases at J, with 22 bases between. The CDR3 has 16 residues. The CDR3 sequence: CASSYHIKTEGQPQHF. The CDR3 coding sequence is TGTGCCAGCAGCTACCACATTAAGACAGAGGGGCAGCCCCAGCATTTT.

The chain uses TRBV5-8 and TRBJ2-7; D gene ambiguous. V was pared by 0 bases and J by 5 bases, with 15 bases between. CDR1 and CDR2 (germline): SGHTS, YDEGEE. This CDR3 comprises 15 residues. CDR3 DNA: TGTGCCAGCAGCTTGGTGGTGACCCTATTCCACGAGCAGTACTTC. Translated, it gives CASSLVVTLFHEQYF.

The V and J genes are TRBV30 and TRBJ2-7; weak D call: TRBD1 (5 bases). This CDR3 spans 12 amino acids. Germline CDR1 and CDR2: GTSNPN and SVGIG (reference sequence). V was cut by 2 bases and J by 3 bases, with 8 bases left in between. The CDR3 nucleotides read TGTGCCTGGAGTAAAGACAGCTACGAGCAGTACTTC. Amino acids: CAWSKDSYEQYF.

V gene TRBV19 combines with J gene TRBJ1-2; 11 nucleotides agree with TRBD1. The CDR3 runs 16 residues. The junction had 7 bases not matched to a gene; V was cut back by 3 bases and J by 4 bases. Looked up from germline, CDR1 is LNHDA and CDR2 is SQIVND (reference sequence). DNA for the CDR3: TGTGCCAGTAGTATCAGGACAGGGGGCGAGGTCTATGGCTACACCTTC. Its translation is CASSIRTGGEVYGYTF. Full variable domain (outside the CDR3, taken from reference TRBV19 and TRBJ1-2): DGGITQSPKYLFRKEGQNVTLSCEQNLNHDAMYWYRQDPGQGLRLIYYSQIVNDFQKGDIAEGYSVSREKKESFPLTVTSAQKNPTAFYLCASSIRTGGEVYGYTFGSGTRLTVV.

V and J are TRBV10-1 and TRBJ1-1; D not certain. Germline V gene lookup returns CDR1 WNHNN and CDR2 SYGVQD (reference sequence). Deletions cut 3 bases from V and 7 bases from J, with 6 bases between. The CDR3 loop spans 11 amino acids. The CDR3 is CASSDSDEAFF. For the CDR3, the DNA is TGCGCCAGCAGTGATAGTGATGAAGCTTTCTTT.

The chain combines TRBV27 with TRBJ2-1, with D perhaps matching TRBD1 (6 bases). Germline V gene sequence: CDR1 MNHEY, CDR2 SMNVEV (reference sequence). This CDR3 contains 18 residues. V was clipped by 3 bases and J by 3 bases, with 21 bases between them. The CDR3 here is CASSFVQGGPGFYNEQFF. CDR3 coding DNA: TGTGCCAGCAGTTTCGTACAGGGTGGTCCGGGTTTCTACAATGAGCAGTTCTTC.

This chain uses TRBV28 with TRBJ1-5, with no clear D. Deletions cut 2 bases from V and 0 bases from J, with 8 bases between. CDR1 is MDHEN and CDR2 is SYDVKM in the germline V gene. There are 15 residues in the CDR3. CDR3 nucleotides: TGTGCCAGCAGTTTAGTGCAGAATAGCAATCAGCCCCAGCATTTT. Translation: CASSLVQNSNQPQHF.

The J gene is TRBJ1-3, the V gene TRBV4-3; D unclear. V dropped 4 bases and J dropped 0 bases, with 13 bases sitting between them. CDR3 length: 16 amino acids. CDR1 and CDR2 (germline): LGHNA, YSLEER. This CDR3 is CASSPRTVFSGNTIYF. In DNA, the CDR3 is TGCGCCAGCAGCCCCCGGACGGTCTTCTCTGGAAACACCATATATTTT.

This rearrangement joins TRBV5-6 to TRBJ2-7; D is unclear. V lost 2 bases to trimming and J lost 1 base, with 10 bases between them. Germline V lookup: CDR1 SGHDT, CDR2 YYEEEE. The CDR3 contains 14 residues. Written as DNA, the CDR3 is TGTGCCAGCAGCTTTCCAGAAACTTCCTACGAGCAGTACTTC. Translation: CASSFPETSYEQYF.

This clone occurred once. This chain links TRBV5-4 with TRBJ2-1; 7 bases map to TRBD1. Germline lookup yields CDR1 SGHNT and CDR2 YYREEE (reference sequence). The ends lost 2 bases at V and 1 base at J; junction bases unmatched: 15. The CDR3 contains 19 residues. The DNA for the CDR3 is TGTGCCAGCAGCTTACGGACAGGTCGGGTCCTTCTATCCTACAATGAGCAGTTCTTC. Amino acids: CASSLRTGRVLLSYNEQFF.

The genes are TRBV4-1 and TRBJ2-1, with D maybe TRBD2 (6 bases). CDR1 and CDR2 from the germline V gene are MGHRA and YSYEKL. V was clipped by 2 bases and J by 4 bases, with 15 bases between them. The CDR3 covers 16 residues. This chain's CDR3 is CASSQSRREHYNEQFF. CDR3 bases: TGCGCCAGCAGCCAAAGTAGGAGGGAACATTACAATGAGCAGTTCTTC.

In regard to this clone: Sequence at one end of the junction differs from germline and may be a read error. The V and J genes are TRBV14 and TRBJ1-5; D might be TRBD1 (6 bases). The CDR3 consists of 14 residues. Germline CDR1 reads SGHDN; CDR2 reads FVKESK. The CDR3 here is CASSQDIDRTSREF. As DNA, the CDR3 is TGTGCCAGCAGCCAAGATATAGACAGGACCTCCCGTGAGTTT.

The rearrangement uses TRBV6-5 and TRBJ2-5, with D possibly matching TRBD1 (7 bases). This CDR3 is 16 amino acids long. Germline V lookup: CDR1 MNHEY, CDR2 SVGAGI. With 4 bases removed from V and 4 bases from J, the gap between germline ends came to 19 bases. CDR3 region: CASSSLRRRGAETQYF. CDR3 sequence (DNA): TGTGCCAGCAGTTCCCTCAGACGCAGGGGGGCAGAGACCCAGTACTTC.

The chain has TRBV27 and TRBJ2-1, with D tentatively TRBD2 (5 bases). Trimming cost V 2 bases and J 10 bases, with 21 bases left between them. The CDR3 sequence is 16 residues long. From germline, CDR1 is MNHEY and CDR2 SMNVEV (reference sequence). CDR3 residues: CASSLSSALSPGEQFF. Here the CDR3 DNA reads TGTGCCAGCAGTTTAAGTAGCGCCCTTTCTCCGGGGGAGCAGTTCTTC.

In its sample, this clone was seen once. The rearrangement joins TRBV4-1 to TRBJ1-5; no reliable D call. This CDR3 is built from 13 residues. In germline, CDR1 is MGHRA, CDR2 YSYEKL. V was cut by 4 bases and J by 6 bases, with 10 bases left in between. CDR3: CASSRLKGQPQHF. CDR3 bases: TGCGCCAGCAGCCGATTAAAAGGTCAGCCCCAGCATTTT.

The chain joins TRBV28 to TRBJ1-5, with 9 bases fitting TRBD1. CDR1 is MDHEN, CDR2 SYDVKM, per germline. Trimming removed 5 bases from V and 0 bases from J; junction bases left unmatched: 11. There are 18 residues in the CDR3. CDR3 DNA sequence: TGTGCCAGCAGTAACCCGGGACAGGGAGACCTTAGCAATCAGCCCCAGCATTTT. It encodes CASSNPGQGDLSNQPQHF.